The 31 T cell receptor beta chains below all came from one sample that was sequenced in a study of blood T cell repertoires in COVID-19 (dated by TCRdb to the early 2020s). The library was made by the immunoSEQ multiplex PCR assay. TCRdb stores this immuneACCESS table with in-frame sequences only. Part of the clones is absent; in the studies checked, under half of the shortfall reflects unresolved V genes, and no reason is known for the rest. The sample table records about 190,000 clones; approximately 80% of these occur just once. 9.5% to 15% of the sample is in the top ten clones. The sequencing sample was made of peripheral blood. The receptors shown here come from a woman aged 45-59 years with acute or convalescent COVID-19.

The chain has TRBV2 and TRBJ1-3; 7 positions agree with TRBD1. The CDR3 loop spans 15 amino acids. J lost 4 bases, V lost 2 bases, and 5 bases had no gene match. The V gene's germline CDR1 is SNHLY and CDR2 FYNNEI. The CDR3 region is CASSERTGGGNTIYF. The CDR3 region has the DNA TGTGCCAGCAGTGAACGGACAGGCGGCGGAAACACCATATATTTT.

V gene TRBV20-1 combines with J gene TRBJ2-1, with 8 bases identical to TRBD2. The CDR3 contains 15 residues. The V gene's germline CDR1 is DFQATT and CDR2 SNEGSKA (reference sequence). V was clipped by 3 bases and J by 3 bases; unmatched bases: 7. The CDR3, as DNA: TGCAGTGCTAGTGGAGCGGGGGCCATCTACAATGAGCAGTTCTTC. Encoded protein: CSASGAGAIYNEQFF.

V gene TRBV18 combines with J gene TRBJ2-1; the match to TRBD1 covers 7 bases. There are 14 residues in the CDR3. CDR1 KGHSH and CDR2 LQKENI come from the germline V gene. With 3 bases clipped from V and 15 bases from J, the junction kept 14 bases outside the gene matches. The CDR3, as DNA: TGTGCCAGCTCACCCCACGGGGACAGCCCCTCTCCGTTCTTC. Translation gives CASSPHGDSPSPFF.

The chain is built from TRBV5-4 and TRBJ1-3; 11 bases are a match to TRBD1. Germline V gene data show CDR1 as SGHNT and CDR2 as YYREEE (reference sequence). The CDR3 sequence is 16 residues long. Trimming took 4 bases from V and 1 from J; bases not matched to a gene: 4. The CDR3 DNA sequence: TGTGCCAGCAGCCCCGGACAGGGGGCGTCTGGAAACACCATATATTTT. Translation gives CASSPGQGASGNTIYF.

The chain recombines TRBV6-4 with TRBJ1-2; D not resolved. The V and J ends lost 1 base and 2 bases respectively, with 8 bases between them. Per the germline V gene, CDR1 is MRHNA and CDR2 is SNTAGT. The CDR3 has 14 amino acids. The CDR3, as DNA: TGTGCCAGCAGTGACTATCCGGTAAACTATGGCTACACCTTC. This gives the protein CASSDYPVNYGYTF.

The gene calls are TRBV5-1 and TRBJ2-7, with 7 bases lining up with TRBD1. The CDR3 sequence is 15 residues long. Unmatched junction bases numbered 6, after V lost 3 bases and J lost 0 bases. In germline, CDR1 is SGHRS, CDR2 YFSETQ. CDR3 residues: CASSYRQGPSYEQYF. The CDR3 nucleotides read TGCGCCAGCAGCTACCGACAGGGACCCTCCTACGAGCAGTACTTC.

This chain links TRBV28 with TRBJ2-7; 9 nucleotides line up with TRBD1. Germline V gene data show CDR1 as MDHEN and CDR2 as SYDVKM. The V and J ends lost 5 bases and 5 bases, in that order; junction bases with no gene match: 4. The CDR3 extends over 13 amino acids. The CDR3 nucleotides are TGTGCCAGCAGTCCCCGGGACAGGGACGAGCAGTACTTC. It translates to CASSPRDRDEQYF.

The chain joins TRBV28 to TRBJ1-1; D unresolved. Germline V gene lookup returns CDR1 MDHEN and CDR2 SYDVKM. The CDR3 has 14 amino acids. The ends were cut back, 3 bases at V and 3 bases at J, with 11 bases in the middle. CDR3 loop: CASSFPNSDTEAFF. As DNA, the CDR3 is TGTGCCAGCAGTTTCCCTAACAGTGACACTGAAGCTTTCTTT.

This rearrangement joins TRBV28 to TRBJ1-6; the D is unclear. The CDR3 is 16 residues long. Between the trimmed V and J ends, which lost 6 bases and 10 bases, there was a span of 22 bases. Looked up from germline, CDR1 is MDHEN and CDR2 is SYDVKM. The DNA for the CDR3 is TGTGCCAGCAGCCCCTCCCCCTCAGCATCAGGATCACCCCTCCACTTT. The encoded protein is CASSPSPSASGSPLHF.

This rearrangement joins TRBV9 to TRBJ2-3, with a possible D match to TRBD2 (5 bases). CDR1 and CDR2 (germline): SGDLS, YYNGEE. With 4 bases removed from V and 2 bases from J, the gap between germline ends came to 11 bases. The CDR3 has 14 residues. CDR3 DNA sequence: TGTGCCAGCAGCCTCAGCGGAAACACAGATACGCAGTATTTT. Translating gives CASSLSGNTDTQYF.

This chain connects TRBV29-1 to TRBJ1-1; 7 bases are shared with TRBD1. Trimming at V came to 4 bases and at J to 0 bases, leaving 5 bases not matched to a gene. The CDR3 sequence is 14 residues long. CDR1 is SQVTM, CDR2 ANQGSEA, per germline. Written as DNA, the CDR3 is TGCAGCGTTGGGGCGGGACAGTTGAACACTGAAGCTTTCTTT. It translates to CSVGAGQLNTEAFF.

The CDR3 loop reads CATSAHQGNYGYTF. Here the CDR3 DNA reads TGTGCCACCAGCGCCCATCAGGGGAACTATGGCTACACCTTC. The chain recombines TRBV15 with TRBJ1-2, with a weak D call TRBD1 (6 bases). Trimming took 5 bases from V and 2 from J, leaving 12 bases between them. CDR1 LNHNV and CDR2 YYDKDF come from the germline V gene (reference sequence). CDR3 length: 14 amino acids. The entire variable domain, with the rest obtained from reference TRBV15 and TRBJ1-2, is as follows: DAMVIQNPRYQVTQFGKPVTLSCSQTLNHNVMYWYQQKSSQAPKLLFHYYDKDFNNEADTPDNFQSRRPNTSFCFLDIRSPGLGDTAMYLCATSAHQGNYGYTFGSGTRLTVV.

CDR3 region: CASSRSRTGNSPLHF. The CDR3 nucleotides are TGTGCCAGCAGCCGAAGCCGGACAGGGAATTCACCCCTCCACTTT. The chain has TRBV14 and TRBJ1-6, with 8 bases matching TRBD1. The trim removed 4 bases at V and 7 bases at J, leaving 6 bases unmatched. This CDR3 contains 15 residues. The germline V gene encodes CDR1 SGHDN and CDR2 FVKESK.

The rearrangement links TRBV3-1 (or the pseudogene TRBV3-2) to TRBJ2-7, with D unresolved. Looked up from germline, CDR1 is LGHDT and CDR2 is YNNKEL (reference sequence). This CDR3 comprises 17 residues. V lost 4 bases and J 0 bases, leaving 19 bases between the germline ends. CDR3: CASSRELRLFPSYEQYF. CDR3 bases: TGTGCCAGCAGCCGCGAGCTTCGCTTATTCCCCTCCTACGAGCAGTACTTC.

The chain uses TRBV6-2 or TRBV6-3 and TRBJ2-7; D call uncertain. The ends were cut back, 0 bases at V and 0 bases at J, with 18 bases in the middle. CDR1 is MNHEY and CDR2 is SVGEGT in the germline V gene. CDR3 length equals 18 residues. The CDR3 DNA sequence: TGTGCCAGCAGTTACTCGAAGGTCGTGGCAGGTCCCTCCTACGAGCAGTACTTC. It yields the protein CASSYSKVVAGPSYEQYF.

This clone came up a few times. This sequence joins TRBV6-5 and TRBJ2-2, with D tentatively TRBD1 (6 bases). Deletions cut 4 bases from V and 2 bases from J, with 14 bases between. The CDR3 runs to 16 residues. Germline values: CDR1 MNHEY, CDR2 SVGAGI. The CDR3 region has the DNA TGTGCCAGCAGTTGGGGACATTCTTTTAACACCGGGGAGCTGTTTTTT. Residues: CASSWGHSFNTGELFF.

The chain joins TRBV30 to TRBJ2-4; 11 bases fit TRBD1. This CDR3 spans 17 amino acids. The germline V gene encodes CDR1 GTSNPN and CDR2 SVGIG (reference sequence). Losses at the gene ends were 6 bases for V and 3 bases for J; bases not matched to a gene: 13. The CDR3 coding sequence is TGTGCCTGTTCAAAGGACAGGGGGCGCGAGGGCAAAAACATTCAGTACTTC. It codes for CACSKDRGREGKNIQYF.

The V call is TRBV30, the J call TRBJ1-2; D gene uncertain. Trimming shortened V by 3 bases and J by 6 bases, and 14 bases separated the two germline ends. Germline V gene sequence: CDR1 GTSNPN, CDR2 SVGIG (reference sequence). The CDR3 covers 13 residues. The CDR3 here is CAWRPQPSDGYTF. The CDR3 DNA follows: TGTGCCTGGAGGCCACAACCAAGTGATGGCTACACCTTC.

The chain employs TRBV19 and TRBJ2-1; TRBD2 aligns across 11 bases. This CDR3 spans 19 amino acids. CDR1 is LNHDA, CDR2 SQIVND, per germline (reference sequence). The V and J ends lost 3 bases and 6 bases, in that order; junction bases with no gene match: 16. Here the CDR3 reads CASSIIQGASGRLVNEQFF. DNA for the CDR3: TGTGCCAGTAGTATTATTCAGGGGGCTAGCGGGAGGCTTGTCAATGAGCAGTTCTTC.

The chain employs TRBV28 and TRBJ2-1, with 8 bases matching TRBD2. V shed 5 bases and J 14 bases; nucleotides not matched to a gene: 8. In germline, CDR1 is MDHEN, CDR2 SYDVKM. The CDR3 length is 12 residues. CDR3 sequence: CASSLQREWEFF. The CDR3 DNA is TGTGCCAGCAGTCTCCAGCGGGAGTGGGAGTTCTTC. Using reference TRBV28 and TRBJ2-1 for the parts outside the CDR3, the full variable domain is DVKVTQSSRYLVKRTGEKVFLECVQDMDHENMFWYRQDPGLGLRLIYFSYDVKMKEKGDIPEGYSVSREKKERFSLILESASTNQTSMYLCASSLQREWEFFGPGTRLTVL.

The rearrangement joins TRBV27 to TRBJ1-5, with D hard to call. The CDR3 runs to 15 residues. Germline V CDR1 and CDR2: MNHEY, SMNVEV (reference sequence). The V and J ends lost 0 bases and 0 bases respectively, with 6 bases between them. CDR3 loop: CASSLSSSSNQPQHF. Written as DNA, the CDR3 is TGTGCCAGCAGTTTATCGTCGTCTAGCAATCAGCCCCAGCATTTT.

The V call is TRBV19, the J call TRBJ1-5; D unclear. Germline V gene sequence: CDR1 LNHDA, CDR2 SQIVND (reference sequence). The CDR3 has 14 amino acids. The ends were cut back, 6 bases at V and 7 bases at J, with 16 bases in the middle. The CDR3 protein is CASRSVLAGQPQHF. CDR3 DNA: TGTGCCAGTAGATCAGTTTTAGCGGGACAGCCCCAGCATTTT.

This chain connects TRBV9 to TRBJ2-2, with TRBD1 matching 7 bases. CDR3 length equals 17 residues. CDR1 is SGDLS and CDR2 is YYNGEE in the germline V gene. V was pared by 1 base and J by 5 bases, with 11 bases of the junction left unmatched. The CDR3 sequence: CASSVSHHLQGTGELFF. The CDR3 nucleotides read TGTGCCAGCAGCGTATCCCACCACCTACAGGGGACCGGGGAGCTGTTTTTT.

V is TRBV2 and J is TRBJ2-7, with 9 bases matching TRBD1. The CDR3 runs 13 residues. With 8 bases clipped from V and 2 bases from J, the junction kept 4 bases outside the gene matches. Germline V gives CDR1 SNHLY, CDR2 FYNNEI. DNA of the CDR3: TGTGCCAGCCGGACAGGGGTACCCTACGAGCAGTACTTC. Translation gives CASRTGVPYEQYF.

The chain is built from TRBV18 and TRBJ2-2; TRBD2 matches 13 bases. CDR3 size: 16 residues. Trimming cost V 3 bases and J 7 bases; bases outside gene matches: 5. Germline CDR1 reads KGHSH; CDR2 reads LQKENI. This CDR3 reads CASSPGLAGRIGELFF. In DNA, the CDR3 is TGTGCCAGCTCACCGGGACTAGCGGGAAGAATCGGGGAGCTGTTTTTT. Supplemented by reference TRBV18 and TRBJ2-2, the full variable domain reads NAGVMQNPRHLVRRRGQEARLRCSPMKGHSHVYWYRQLPEEGLKFMVYLQKENIIDESGMPKERFSAEFPKEGPSILRIQQVVRGDSAAYFCASSPGLAGRIGELFFGEGSRLTVL.

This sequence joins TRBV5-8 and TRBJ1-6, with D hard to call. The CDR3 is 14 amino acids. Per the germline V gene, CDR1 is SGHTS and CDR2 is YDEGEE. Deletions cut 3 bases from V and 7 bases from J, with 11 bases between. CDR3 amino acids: CASSSLPSNSPLHF. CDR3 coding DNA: TGTGCCAGCAGCTCCCTACCCTCCAATTCACCCCTCCACTTT.

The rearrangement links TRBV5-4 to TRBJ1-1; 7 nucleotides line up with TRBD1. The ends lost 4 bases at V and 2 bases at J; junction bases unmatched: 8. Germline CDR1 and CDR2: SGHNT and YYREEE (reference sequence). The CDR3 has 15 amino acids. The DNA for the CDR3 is TGTGCCAGCAGCCCCCCGACAGGGACTAACACTGAAGCTTTCTTT. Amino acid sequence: CASSPPTGTNTEAFF.

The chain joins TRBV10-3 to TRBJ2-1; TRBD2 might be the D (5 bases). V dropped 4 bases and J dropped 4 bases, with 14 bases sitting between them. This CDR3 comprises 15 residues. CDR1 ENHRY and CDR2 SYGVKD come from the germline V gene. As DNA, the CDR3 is TGTGCCATCAGTGGTGGAAGCGGCCCTTACAATGAGCAGTTCTTC. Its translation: CAISGGSGPYNEQFF.

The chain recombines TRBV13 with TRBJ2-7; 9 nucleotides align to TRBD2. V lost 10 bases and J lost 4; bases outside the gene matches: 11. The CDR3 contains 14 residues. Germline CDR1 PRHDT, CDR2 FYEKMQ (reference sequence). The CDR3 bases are TGTGCCACCGTCCCAGCGGGAGGACATTACGAGCAGTACTTC. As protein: CATVPAGGHYEQYF. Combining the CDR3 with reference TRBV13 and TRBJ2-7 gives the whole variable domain AAGVIQSPRHLIKEKRETATLKCYPIPRHDTVYWYQQGPGQDPQFLISFYEKMQSDKGSIPDRFSAQQFSDYHSELNMSSLELGDSALYFCATVPAGGHYEQYFGPGTRLTVT.

The CDR3 loop is CASSRGTGDEKLFF. As DNA, the CDR3 is TGCGCCAGCAGCCGCGGGACAGGGGATGAAAAACTGTTTTTT. The rearrangement joins TRBV4-1 to TRBJ1-4; 10 nucleotides align to TRBD1. Trimming removed 4 bases from V and 6 bases from J; junction bases left unmatched: 2. Germline CDR1 is MGHRA and CDR2 is YSYEKL. This CDR3 is built from 14 residues.

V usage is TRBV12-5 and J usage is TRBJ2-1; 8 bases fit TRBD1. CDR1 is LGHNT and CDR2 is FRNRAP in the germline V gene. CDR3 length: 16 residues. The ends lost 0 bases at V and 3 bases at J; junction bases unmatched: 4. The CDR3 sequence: CASGLVVTGGYNEQFF. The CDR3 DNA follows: TGTGCTAGTGGTTTGGTAGTAACAGGGGGCTACAATGAGCAGTTCTTC.